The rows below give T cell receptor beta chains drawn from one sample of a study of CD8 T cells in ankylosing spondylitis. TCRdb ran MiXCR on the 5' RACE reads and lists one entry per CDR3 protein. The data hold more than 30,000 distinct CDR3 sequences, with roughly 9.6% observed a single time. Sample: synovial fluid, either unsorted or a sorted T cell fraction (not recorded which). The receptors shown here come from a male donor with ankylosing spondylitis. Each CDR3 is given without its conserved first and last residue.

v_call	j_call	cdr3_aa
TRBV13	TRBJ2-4	ASSPREESKNIQY
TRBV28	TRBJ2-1	ATGLEGFLF
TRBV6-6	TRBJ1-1	ASGRGLEAF
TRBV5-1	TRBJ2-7	ASSSEREGNEQY
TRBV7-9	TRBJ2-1	ASRALFPTSF
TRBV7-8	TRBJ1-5	ASSLVADRGQPQH
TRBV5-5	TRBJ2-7	ASSLFTHEQY
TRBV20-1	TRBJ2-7	SARGVAGKAYEQY
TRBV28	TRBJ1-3	ASSLGRNSGNTIY
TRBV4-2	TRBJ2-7	ASSPGGGENEQY
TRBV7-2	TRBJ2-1	ASSFTHGNEQF
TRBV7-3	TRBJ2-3	ASSLTGTGGGFSTDTQY
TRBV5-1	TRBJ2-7	ASSFGRDTYEQY
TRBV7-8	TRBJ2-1	ASSLRFHEQF
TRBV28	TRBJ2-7	ASSLADRGIYEQY
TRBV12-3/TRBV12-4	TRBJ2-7	ASSRRGSYEQY
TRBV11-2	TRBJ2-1	ASGYESMGLSYNEQF
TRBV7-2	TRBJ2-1	ASSRYPGLAGVSL
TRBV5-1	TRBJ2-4	ASSFLGGRTKNIQY
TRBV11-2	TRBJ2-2	ASSFSSGELF
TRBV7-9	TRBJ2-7	ASSLFPGLAGAYEQY
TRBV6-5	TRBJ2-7	ASSNLAGAYEQY
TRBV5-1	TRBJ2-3	ASSLGTSGTTDTQY
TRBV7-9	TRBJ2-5	ASSVRTGPETQY
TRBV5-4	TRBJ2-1	ASSFSGRPRDEQF
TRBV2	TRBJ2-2	ASSASNTGELF
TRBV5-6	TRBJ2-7	ASSLSTGADYYEQY
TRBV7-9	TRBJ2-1	ASSPLAGQF
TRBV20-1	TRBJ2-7	SATVLAGRSEQY
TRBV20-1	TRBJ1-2	SARTRQGKYGYT
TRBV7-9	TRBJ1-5	ASSEDTSQPQH
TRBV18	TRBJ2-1	ASSRERDYNEQF
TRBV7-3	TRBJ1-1	ASSDTGGITEAF
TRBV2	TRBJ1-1	ASRAMNTEAF
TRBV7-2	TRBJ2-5	ASTLGRDQETQY
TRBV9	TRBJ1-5	ASSAGTEYSNQPQH
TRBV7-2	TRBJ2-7	ASSYFLLYEQY
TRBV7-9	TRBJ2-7	ASSRLGDRSYEQY
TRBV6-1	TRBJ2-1	ASSAIAGSSYNEQF
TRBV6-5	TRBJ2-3	ASSYRSTDTQY
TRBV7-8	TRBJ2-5	ASSLGLAGGETQY
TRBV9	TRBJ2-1	ASSVWTSGENEQF
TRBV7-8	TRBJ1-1	ASSLVRKNTEAF
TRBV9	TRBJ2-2	ASTRGTGELF
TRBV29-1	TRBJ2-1	SVPRGNSYNEQF
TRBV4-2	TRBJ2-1	ASSHRDREANEQF
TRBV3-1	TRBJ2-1	ASSPERTGGFEQF
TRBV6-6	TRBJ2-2	ASISTRTGELF
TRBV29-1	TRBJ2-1	SVPGLAVYEQF
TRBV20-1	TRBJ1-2	SATPGQGDSSNYGYT
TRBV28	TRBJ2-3	ASSHRGTDTQY
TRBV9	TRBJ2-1	ASSANRESNEQF
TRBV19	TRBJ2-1	ASSEWNNEQF
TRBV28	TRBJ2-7	ASTSRRLAGYHYEQY
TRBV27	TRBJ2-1	ASSFDWSSYNEQF